Listed below are T cell receptor beta chains from one sample, sequenced in a study of T cell changes during pregnancy in multiple sclerosis. The table came from immunoSEQ multiplex PCR; TCRdb's copy has only in-frame clones and leaves some out. The profile shows some 52,000 clones, over 80% of them singletons. The specimen was CD4+ T cells from peripheral blood mononuclear cells, collected in the third trimester of pregnancy. The receptors shown here come from a female donor with multiple sclerosis, enrolled in a pregnancy study. Both conserved end residues are part of each CDR3. D genes are given only for firm matches. Only part of the rows carry a size: once, few, many, or a class if the clone is expanded.

>-|TRBJ2-7|TRBD2|TRBV2
TGTGCCAGCAGTGTTGAGCTAGCGGCCTACGAGCAGTACTTC
CASSVELAAYEQYF
>-|TRBJ1-1|TRBD1|TRBV29-1
TGCAGCGTGGCCCAGGGGGCCAGCACTGAAGCTTTCTTT
CSVAQGASTEAFF
>-|TRBJ1-3|-|TRBV30
TGTGCCTGGAGCAGGGGCGGAAACACCATATATTTT
CAWSRGGNTIYF
>-|TRBJ2-7|-|TRBV7-9
TGTGCCAGCAGCCCACACAGCTCCTCCTACGAGCAGTACTTC
CASSPHSSSYEQYF
>-|TRBJ2-1|TRBD2|TRBV6-1
TGTGCCAGCAGTGAACGTGGCAGTCCGGGACTAGCGGGGGGAGGGTACAATGAGCAGTTCTTC
CASSERGSPGLAGGGYNEQFF
>-|TRBJ1-5|TRBD1|TRBV4-1
TGCGCCAGCAGCCAACTCGGGACAGGGCGCAATCAGCCCCAGCATTTT
CASSQLGTGRNQPQHF
>-|TRBJ2-3|TRBD2|TRBV7-7
TGTGCTAGCAGCGCCGGGACTAGCGGGGGGGCAACGCAGTATTTT
CASSAGTSGGATQYF
>-|TRBJ1-2|-|TRBV28
TGTGCCAGCAGTTTCGAGTACAGGGCTGGGGGCTACACCTTC
CASSFEYRAGGYTF
>-|TRBJ2-2|-|TRBV6-1
TGTGCCAGCACCGAACTAGGCCCCGGGGAGCTGTTTTTT
CASTELGPGELFF
>-|TRBJ2-3|-|TRBV5-4
TGTGCCAGCAGCCGAGGCACAGATACGCAGTATTTT
CASSRGTDTQYF
>-|TRBJ1-1|-|TRBV9
TGTGCCAGCAGCGTAGAGCTTCTGGGAGGCACTGAAGCTTTCTTT
CASSVELLGGTEAFF
>-|TRBJ2-5|-|TRBV9
TGTGCCAGCAGCGTAATCAGCCAAGAGACCCAGTACTTC
CASSVISQETQYF
>-|TRBJ2-2|-|TRBV4-2
TGTGCCAGCAGCCACAGGTCCCGGGGGACCGGGGAGCTGTTTTTT
CASSHRSRGTGELFF
>-|TRBJ2-2|TRBD2|TRBV7-2
TGTGCCAGCAGCGCCAGCTTAGCGGGGGGGGAGCTGTTTTTT
CASSASLAGGELFF
>-|TRBJ2-1|-|TRBV7-2
TGTGCCAGCAGCCTTTTTCAGGGTTTGGGTAATGAGCAGTTCTTC
CASSLFQGLGNEQFF
>-|TRBJ2-3|TRBD2|TRBV9
TGTGCCAGCAGCGTAGCGGCTAGCGGGGGAGCCGTTGCAGATACGCAGTATTTT
CASSVAASGGAVADTQYF
>-|TRBJ1-3|-|TRBV2
TGTGCCAGCAGTGACACAGGGCGGGGAAACACCATATATTTT
CASSDTGRGNTIYF
>-|TRBJ1-1|-|TRBV7-2
TGTGCCAGCAGCTTAGTCCCAGGGGTTATGAACACTGAAGCTTTCTTT
CASSLVPGVMNTEAFF
>-|TRBJ2-3|TRBD2|TRBV5-4
TGTGCCAGCAGCTCCCCGACTAGCAAGTCCCATACGCAGTATTTT
CASSSPTSKSHTQYF
>-|TRBJ2-3|-|TRBV7-3
TGTGCCAGCAGCCGTACGGGGACAGATACGCAGTATTTT
CASSRTGTDTQYF
>-|TRBJ2-1|TRBD2|TRBV10-3
TGTGCCATCGGTCCCAGCGGGGGTCCCTCCTACAATGAGCAGTTCTTC
CAIGPSGGPSYNEQFF
>-|TRBJ2-7|-|TRBV6-5
TGTGCCAGCAGTTACTCTTGGGCCACGAGATCCTACGAGCAGTACTTC
CASSYSWATRSYEQYF
>-|TRBJ2-5|TRBD2|TRBV6-1
TGTGCCAGCAGTGAAGCACAAGCGGGGATAGAGACCCAGTACTTC
CASSEAQAGIETQYF
>once|TRBJ1-5|TRBD1|TRBV19
TGTGCCAGTAGTATAGGGACAGGGGGCAGGCGATTCAATCAGCCCCAGCATTTT
CASSIGTGGRRFNQPQHF
>once|TRBJ2-5|-|TRBV7-2
TGTGCCAGCAGCTCAATGAGGGGGACGGAGACCCAGTACTTC
CASSSMRGTETQYF
>once|TRBJ1-4|-|TRBV10-3
TGTGCCATCAGGAGGGGAGGGAGCGGTAATGAAAAACTGTTTTTT
CAIRRGGSGNEKLFF
>-|TRBJ1-4|-|TRBV7-9
TGTGCCAGCAGCTTCGCGGTACGAGAAACTGAAAAACTGTTTTTT
CASSFAVRETEKLFF
>-|TRBJ2-7|-|TRBV9
TGTGCCAGCAGCGGCAGGGGATCCTACGAGCAGTACTTC
CASSGRGSYEQYF
>once|TRBJ2-3|-|TRBV9
TGTGCCAGCAGCGTAAGGACAGATTCAGGGGATACGCAGTATTTT
CASSVRTDSGDTQYF
>once|TRBJ1-3|TRBD1|TRBV4-3
TGCGCCAGCAGCCAAGGGACCGGGACAGGGGCCGGAAACACCATATATTTT
CASSQGTGTGAGNTIYF
>-|TRBJ2-1|TRBD1|TRBV4-3
TGCGCCAGCAGCCAATCTCCGGGACAGGGGGGCAATGAGCAGTTCTTC
CASSQSPGQGGNEQFF
>-|TRBJ2-1|TRBD2|TRBV7-9
TGTGCCAGCAGACTCACTAGCGGGGGGTACAATGAGCAGTTCTTC
CASRLTSGGYNEQFF
>-|TRBJ2-5|TRBD2|TRBV25-1
TGTGCCAGCAGGACTAGCGGGGGCCGGGAGACCCAGTACTTC
CASRTSGGRETQYF
>-|TRBJ2-2|-|TRBV9
TGTGCCAGCAGCTCCGGACTAGTTCGAGGGGGCACCGGGGAGCTGTTTTTT
CASSSGLVRGGTGELFF
>once|TRBJ1-2|-|TRBV6-5
TGTGCCAGCAGTTACGGAATGCAGGGTAGCTATGGCTACACCTTC
CASSYGMQGSYGYTF
>-|TRBJ1-1|-|TRBV7-2
TGTGCCAGCATTCCCTCAAATAGAAACACTGAAGCTTTCTTT
CASIPSNRNTEAFF
>-|TRBJ1-2|-|TRBV6-1
TGTGCCAGCAGTGTCGGGAGGAGTCGGGGCCCTAACTATGGCTACACCTTC
CASSVGRSRGPNYGYTF
>-|TRBJ1-6|TRBD1|TRBV9
TGTGCCAGCAGCGTAGCGGGACAGGCGAATTCACCCCTCCACTTT
CASSVAGQANSPLHF
>few|TRBJ1-1|-|TRBV5-1
TGCGCCAGCAGCTTGTTTAGGGGAGGCACTGAAGCTTTCTTT
CASSLFRGGTEAFF
>-|TRBJ2-2|-|TRBV4-3
TGCGCCAGCAGCCAAGATCCTACCACCGGGGAGCTGTTTTTT
CASSQDPTTGELFF
>-|TRBJ2-1|TRBD2|TRBV19
TGTGCCAGCTCCCTGAGCGGGGGGGACAATGAGCAGTTCTTC
CASSLSGGDNEQFF
>-|TRBJ2-1|-|TRBV7-2
TGTGCCAGCACCCATACAGGTTTTAATGAGCAGTTCTTC
CASTHTGFNEQFF
>-|TRBJ2-2|-|TRBV4-1
TGCGCCAGCAGCCAAGCCAGGGGTGAACTAGCGCAGAACACCGGGGAGCTGTTTTTT
CASSQARGELAQNTGELFF
>-|TRBJ1-3|-|TRBV5-4
TGTGCCAGCAGCCGAGGGGGGGAGGTCTCTGGAAACACCATATATTTT
CASSRGGEVSGNTIYF
>-|TRBJ1-2|TRBD1|TRBV11-2
TGTGCCAGCAGCTTAGTTAGGGGGCAATTATTCTTC
CASSLVRGQLFF
>-|TRBJ1-1|-|TRBV18
TGTGCCAGCTCACCACCGGGGGGTAGGATGAACACTGAAGCTTTCTTT
CASSPPGGRMNTEAFF
>-|TRBJ1-1|-|TRBV9
TGTGCCAGCAGCGTCCTAACGGTCGCGGGCACTGAAGCTTTCTTT
CASSVLTVAGTEAFF
>-|TRBJ1-4|-|TRBV5-8
TGTGCCAGCAGCTTGGATGGGGGCGCGGATGAAAAACTGTTTTTT
CASSLDGGADEKLFF
>-|TRBJ2-7|TRBD2|TRBV19
TGTGCCAGTAGGACGACTAGCTTCTCCTACGAGCAGTACTTC
CASRTTSFSYEQYF
>-|TRBJ2-3|-|TRBV9
TGTGCCAGCAGCGTTGACCAGGTCGTCGATACGCAGTATTTT
CASSVDQVVDTQYF
>-|TRBJ2-2|TRBD1|TRBV5-4
TGTGCCAGCAGCCGGACAGGGGACACCGGGGAGCTGTTTTTT
CASSRTGDTGELFF
>-|TRBJ1-2|-|TRBV19
TGTGCCAGTACGGGACATACGAATAACTATGGCTACACCTTC
CASTGHTNNYGYTF
>-|TRBJ2-2|TRBD1|TRBV10-2
TGCGCCAGCAACCCACAGGGACAGATAGGGGAGCTGTTTTTT
CASNPQGQIGELFF
>-|TRBJ1-4|-|TRBV7-3
TGTGCCAGCAGCCTAGCAGAGGGTGAAAAACTGTTTTTT
CASSLAEGEKLFF
>-|TRBJ1-4|-|TRBV7-9
TGTGCCAGCACCCCCTATTTGGGCAATGAAAAACTGTTTTTT
CASTPYLGNEKLFF
>-|TRBJ1-1|-|TRBV5-6
TGTGCCAGCAGCTTCTCCGGGAGGAGTGAAGCTTTCTTT
CASSFSGRSEAFF
>-|TRBJ1-6|-|TRBV18
TGTGCCAGCTCACCTACGGGGGATGGGACTAATTCACCCCTCCACTTT
CASSPTGDGTNSPLHF